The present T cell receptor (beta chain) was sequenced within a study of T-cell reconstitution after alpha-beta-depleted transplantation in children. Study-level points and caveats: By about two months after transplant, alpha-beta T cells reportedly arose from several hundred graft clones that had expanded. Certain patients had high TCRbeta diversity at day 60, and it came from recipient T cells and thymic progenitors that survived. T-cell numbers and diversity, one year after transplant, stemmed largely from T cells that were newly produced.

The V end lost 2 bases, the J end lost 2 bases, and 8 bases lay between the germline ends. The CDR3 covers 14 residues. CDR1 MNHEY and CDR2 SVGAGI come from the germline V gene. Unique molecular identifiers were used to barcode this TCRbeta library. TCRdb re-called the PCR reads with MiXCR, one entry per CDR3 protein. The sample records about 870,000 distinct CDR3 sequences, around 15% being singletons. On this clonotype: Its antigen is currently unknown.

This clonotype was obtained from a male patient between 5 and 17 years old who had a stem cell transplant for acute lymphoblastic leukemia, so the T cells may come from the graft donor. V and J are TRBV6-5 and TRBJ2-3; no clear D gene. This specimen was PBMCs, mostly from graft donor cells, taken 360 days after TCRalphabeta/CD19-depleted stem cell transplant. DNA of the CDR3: TGTGCCAGCAGTTACCCCCCGGACACAGATACGCAGTATTTT. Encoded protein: CASSYPPDTDTQYF.